This is a list of T cell receptor beta chains from one sample in a study of early T cells in non-severe SARS-CoV-2 infection. Each CDR3 protein gets one entry after TCRdb re-called the 5' RACE reads with MiXCR. Altogether some 60,000 distinct CDR3 sequences are present, 10% being singletons, with the ten largest covering more than 6.5%. Sequenced: whole blood. The receptors shown here come from an adult who was a healthcare worker with PCR-confirmed SARS-CoV-2 infection or an uninfected control (not recorded which). Both conserved end residues are part of each CDR3. The D gene is left open where the match is weak. A clone size is listed for some rows: how often the clone was seen (once, few, many), or a class if it is expanded.

v_call: TRBV12-3/TRBV12-4; clone_size: many; j_call: TRBJ2-5; d_call: TRBD2; cdr3_length: 14; cdr3_aa: CASTLTSEWKTQYF; cdr3_nt: TGTGCCAGCACCTTAACTAGCGAGTGGAAGACCCAGTACTTC
v_call: TRBV29-1; clone_size: many; j_call: TRBJ2-1; d_call: TRBD2; cdr3_length: 14; cdr3_aa: CSFPGLWGISEQFF; cdr3_nt: TGCAGCTTCCCGGGACTATGGGGGATTAGCGAGCAGTTCTTC
v_call: TRBV20-1; clone_size: many; j_call: TRBJ2-3; d_call: NA; cdr3_length: 12; cdr3_aa: CSAIRTSGTQYF; cdr3_nt: TGCAGTGCTATCCGGACCTCTGGGACGCAGTATTTT
v_call: TRBV27; clone_size: few; j_call: TRBJ1-2; d_call: TRBD1; cdr3_length: 14; cdr3_aa: CASSLQGAPYGYTF; cdr3_nt: TGTGCCAGCAGTTTGCAGGGGGCGCCCTATGGCTACACCTTC
v_call: TRBV4-3; clone_size: many; j_call: TRBJ1-4; d_call: NA; cdr3_length: 16; cdr3_aa: CASSPSLGWEPEKLFF; cdr3_nt: TGCGCCAGCAGCCCTAGCCTGGGTTGGGAGCCTGAAAAACTGTTTTTT
v_call: TRBV5-1; clone_size: few; j_call: TRBJ2-2; d_call: TRBD1; cdr3_length: 17; cdr3_aa: CASSLGTGSTNTGELFF; cdr3_nt: TGCGCCAGCAGCTTGGGGACAGGATCGACGAACACCGGGGAGCTGTTTTTT
v_call: TRBV14; clone_size: NA; j_call: TRBJ2-6; d_call: NA; cdr3_length: 16; cdr3_aa: CASSHYRGPGANVLTF; cdr3_nt: TGTGCCAGCAGCCATTATAGGGGCCCTGGGGCCAACGTCCTGACTTTC
v_call: TRBV11-2; clone_size: NA; j_call: TRBJ2-3; d_call: NA; cdr3_length: 15; cdr3_aa: CASSPRSVGVNTQYF; cdr3_nt: TGTGCCAGCAGCCCACGGAGCGTGGGGGTGAATACGCAGTATTTT
v_call: TRBV20-1; clone_size: many; j_call: TRBJ2-2; d_call: NA; cdr3_length: 14; cdr3_aa: CSARSPGGTGELFF; cdr3_nt: TGCAGTGCTCGCTCTCCAGGGGGGACCGGGGAGCTGTTTTTT
v_call: TRBV12-3/TRBV12-4; clone_size: many; j_call: TRBJ1-5; d_call: NA; cdr3_length: 14; cdr3_aa: CASTPAGVGQPQHF; cdr3_nt: TGTGCCAGCACCCCGGCGGGGGTAGGGCAGCCCCAGCATTTT
v_call: TRBV27; clone_size: many; j_call: TRBJ1-2; d_call: TRBD1; cdr3_length: 13; cdr3_aa: CASSWGQNYGYTF; cdr3_nt: TGTGCCAGCAGTTGGGGACAGAACTATGGCTACACCTTC
v_call: TRBV4-1; clone_size: many; j_call: TRBJ1-3; d_call: TRBD1; cdr3_length: 18; cdr3_aa: CASSHLRDRGISENTIYF; cdr3_nt: TGCGCCAGCAGCCATCTCCGGGACAGGGGTATCTCTGAAAACACCATATATTTT
v_call: TRBV6-2/TRBV6-3; clone_size: many; j_call: TRBJ2-3; d_call: NA; cdr3_length: 11; cdr3_aa: CASSTRNTQYF; cdr3_nt: TGTGCCAGCAGTACGAGGAATACGCAGTATTTT
v_call: TRBV10-3; clone_size: many; j_call: TRBJ2-1; d_call: NA; cdr3_length: 12; cdr3_aa: CAISEISDEQFF; cdr3_nt: TGTGCCATCAGTGAGATTAGCGATGAGCAGTTCTTC
v_call: TRBV7-2; clone_size: many; j_call: TRBJ1-6; d_call: NA; cdr3_length: 15; cdr3_aa: CASSPTSSGNSPLHF; cdr3_nt: TGTGCCAGCAGCCCGACCAGTAGCGGTAATTCACCCCTCCACTTT
v_call: TRBV7-9; clone_size: few; j_call: TRBJ2-7; d_call: NA; cdr3_length: 16; cdr3_aa: CASSLAVTASSYEQYF; cdr3_nt: TGTGCCAGCAGCTTAGCTGTAACGGCGAGCTCCTACGAGCAGTACTTC
v_call: TRBV7-2; clone_size: NA; j_call: TRBJ1-2; d_call: NA; cdr3_length: 14; cdr3_aa: CASSLAQGNYGYTF; cdr3_nt: TGTGCCAGCAGCCTAGCCCAGGGGAACTATGGCTACACCTTC
v_call: TRBV7-9; clone_size: many; j_call: TRBJ2-3; d_call: TRBD1; cdr3_length: 15; cdr3_aa: CASSPRQGSTDTQYF; cdr3_nt: TGTGCCAGCAGCCCTCGACAGGGGAGCACAGATACGCAGTATTTT
v_call: TRBV5-1; clone_size: many; j_call: TRBJ2-7; d_call: NA; cdr3_length: 15; cdr3_aa: CASSTEDGYSYEQYF; cdr3_nt: TGCGCCAGCAGCACGGAGGACGGGTACTCCTACGAGCAGTACTTC
v_call: TRBV30; clone_size: NA; j_call: TRBJ1-2; d_call: NA; cdr3_length: 13; cdr3_aa: CAWSAQGNYGYTF; cdr3_nt: TGTGCCTGGAGTGCCCAGGGTAACTATGGCTACACCTTC
v_call: TRBV5-6; clone_size: NA; j_call: TRBJ2-1; d_call: TRBD2; cdr3_length: 16; cdr3_aa: CASSWRGLAIIDEQFF; cdr3_nt: TGTGCCAGCAGCTGGAGGGGACTAGCGATTATCGATGAGCAGTTCTTC
v_call: TRBV18; clone_size: many; j_call: TRBJ1-1; d_call: NA; cdr3_length: 13; cdr3_aa: CASSVNQWIEAFF; cdr3_nt: TGTGCCAGTTCAGTAAATCAGTGGATTGAAGCTTTCTTT
v_call: TRBV7-2; clone_size: NA; j_call: TRBJ2-7; d_call: TRBD2; cdr3_length: 17; cdr3_aa: CASSLAAPGTRSTEQYF; cdr3_nt: TGTGCCAGCAGCTTAGCGGCTCCCGGGACTAGGTCTACTGAGCAGTACTTC
v_call: TRBV7-2; clone_size: many; j_call: TRBJ2-3; d_call: TRBD2; cdr3_length: 14; cdr3_aa: CASRLTSGSDTQYF; cdr3_nt: TGTGCCAGCAGACTGACTAGCGGGAGTGATACGCAGTATTTT
v_call: TRBV9; clone_size: NA; j_call: TRBJ2-2; d_call: NA; cdr3_length: 13; cdr3_aa: CASSVSISGELFF; cdr3_nt: TGTGCCAGCAGCGTGTCAATTTCCGGGGAGCTGTTTTTT
v_call: TRBV20-1; clone_size: many; j_call: TRBJ2-6; d_call: NA; cdr3_length: 16; cdr3_aa: CSAREQLLSGANVLTF; cdr3_nt: TGCAGTGCTAGAGAGCAGCTCCTCTCTGGGGCCAACGTCCTGACTTTC
v_call: TRBV27; clone_size: NA; j_call: TRBJ2-7; d_call: NA; cdr3_length: 12; cdr3_aa: CASIMEGGEQYF; cdr3_nt: TGTGCCAGCATTATGGAGGGAGGCGAGCAGTACTTC
v_call: TRBV7-2; clone_size: few; j_call: TRBJ2-5; d_call: NA; cdr3_length: 13; cdr3_aa: CASSLGGRKTQYF; cdr3_nt: TGTGCCAGCAGCTTAGGGGGGAGGAAGACCCAGTACTTC
v_call: TRBV29-1; clone_size: many; j_call: TRBJ2-7; d_call: TRBD1; cdr3_length: 12; cdr3_aa: CSVMTGWYEQYF; cdr3_nt: TGCAGCGTCATGACAGGGTGGTACGAGCAGTACTTC
v_call: TRBV20-1; clone_size: many; j_call: TRBJ2-3; d_call: TRBD2; cdr3_length: 17; cdr3_aa: CSARGDPASGRAYTQYF; cdr3_nt: TGCAGTGCTAGAGGGGACCCTGCTAGCGGGAGGGCCTATACGCAGTATTTT
v_call: TRBV5-1; clone_size: many; j_call: TRBJ2-5; d_call: NA; cdr3_length: 14; cdr3_aa: CASTRGQLQETQYF; cdr3_nt: TGCGCCAGCACCCGAGGACAGCTCCAAGAGACCCAGTACTTT
v_call: TRBV5-1; clone_size: NA; j_call: TRBJ2-2; d_call: NA; cdr3_length: 15; cdr3_aa: CASSLAGPNTGELFF; cdr3_nt: TGCGCCAGCAGCTTGGCTGGGCCGAACACCGGGGAGCTGTTTTTT
v_call: TRBV5-1; clone_size: NA; j_call: TRBJ1-5; d_call: NA; cdr3_length: 15; cdr3_aa: CASSFSTGSNQPQHF; cdr3_nt: TGCGCCAGCAGCTTTAGTACAGGTAGCAATCAGCCCCAGCATTTT
v_call: TRBV11-2; clone_size: few; j_call: TRBJ2-1; d_call: TRBD1; cdr3_length: 15; cdr3_aa: CASSPSGTGTNEQFF; cdr3_nt: TGTGCCAGCAGCCCGTCCGGGACAGGGACGAATGAGCAGTTCTTC
v_call: TRBV19; clone_size: NA; j_call: TRBJ2-1; d_call: TRBD1; cdr3_length: 14; cdr3_aa: CASAATGVYNEQFF; cdr3_nt: TGTGCCAGCGCGGCGACAGGGGTGTACAATGAGCAGTTCTTC